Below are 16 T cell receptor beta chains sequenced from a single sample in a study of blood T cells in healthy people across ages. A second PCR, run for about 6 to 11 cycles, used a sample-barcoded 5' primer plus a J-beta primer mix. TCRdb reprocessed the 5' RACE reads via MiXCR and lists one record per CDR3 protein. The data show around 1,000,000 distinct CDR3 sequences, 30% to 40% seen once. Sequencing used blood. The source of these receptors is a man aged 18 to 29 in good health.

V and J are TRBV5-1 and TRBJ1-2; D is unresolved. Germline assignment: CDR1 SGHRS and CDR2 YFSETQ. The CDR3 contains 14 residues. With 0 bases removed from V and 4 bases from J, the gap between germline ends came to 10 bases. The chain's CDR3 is CASSLDRATYGYTF. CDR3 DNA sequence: TGCGCCAGCAGCTTGGACCGTGCGACCTATGGCTACACCTTC.

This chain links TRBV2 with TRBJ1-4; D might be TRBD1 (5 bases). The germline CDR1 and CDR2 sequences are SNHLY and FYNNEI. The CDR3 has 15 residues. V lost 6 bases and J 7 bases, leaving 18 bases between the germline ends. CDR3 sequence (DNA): TGTGCCAGCAGATCTACAGGAGGCAAGGTTGAAAAACTGTTTTTT. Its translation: CASRSTGGKVEKLFF. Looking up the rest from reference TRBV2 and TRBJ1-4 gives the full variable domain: EPEVTQTPSHQVTQMGQEVILRCVPISNHLYFYWYRQILGQKVEFLVSFYNNEISEKSEIFDDQFSVERPDGSNFTLKIRSTKLEDSAMYFCASRSTGGKVEKLFFGSGTQLSVL.

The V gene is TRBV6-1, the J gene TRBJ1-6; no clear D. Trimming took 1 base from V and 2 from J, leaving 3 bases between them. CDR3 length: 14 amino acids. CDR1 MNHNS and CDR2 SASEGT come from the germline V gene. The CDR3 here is CASSEGPYNSPLHF. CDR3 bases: TGTGCCAGCAGTGAAGGGCCCTATAATTCACCCCTCCACTTT.

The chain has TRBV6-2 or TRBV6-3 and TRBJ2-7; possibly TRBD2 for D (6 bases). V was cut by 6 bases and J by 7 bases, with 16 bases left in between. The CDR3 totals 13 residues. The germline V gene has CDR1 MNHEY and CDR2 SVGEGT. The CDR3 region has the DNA TGTGCCAGCAGGGCGGGGATGCCCTTTGAGCAGTACTTC. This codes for CASRAGMPFEQYF.

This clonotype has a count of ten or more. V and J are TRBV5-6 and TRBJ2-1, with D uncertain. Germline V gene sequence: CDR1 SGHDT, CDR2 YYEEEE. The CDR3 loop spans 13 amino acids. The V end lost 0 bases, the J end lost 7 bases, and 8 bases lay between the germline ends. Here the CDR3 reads CASSLEAENEQFF. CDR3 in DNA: TGTGCCAGCAGCTTGGAGGCGGAAAATGAGCAGTTCTTC.

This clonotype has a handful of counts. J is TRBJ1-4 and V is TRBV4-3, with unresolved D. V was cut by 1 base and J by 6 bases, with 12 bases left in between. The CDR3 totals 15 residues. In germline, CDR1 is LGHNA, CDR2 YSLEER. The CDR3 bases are TGCGCCAGCAGCCAAGTCACTCCTCCCGATGAAAAACTGTTTTTT. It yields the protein CASSQVTPPDEKLFF.

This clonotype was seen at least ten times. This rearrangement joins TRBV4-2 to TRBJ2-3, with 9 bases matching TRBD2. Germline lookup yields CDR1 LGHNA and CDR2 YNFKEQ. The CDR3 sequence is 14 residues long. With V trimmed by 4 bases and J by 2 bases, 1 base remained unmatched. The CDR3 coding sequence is TGTGCCAGCAGCCCTAGCGGGGCCACAGATACGCAGTATTTT. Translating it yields CASSPSGATDTQYF.

CDR3 nucleotide sequence: TGCGCCAGCGCCCCCTTTGAGAACACTGAAGCTTTCTTT. Protein sequence: CASAPFENTEAFF. This rearrangement joins TRBV5-1 to TRBJ1-1; D is unclear. Germline V gives CDR1 SGHRS, CDR2 YFSETQ. The length of the CDR3 is 13 residues. The V and J ends lost 7 bases and 1 base respectively, with 11 bases between them.

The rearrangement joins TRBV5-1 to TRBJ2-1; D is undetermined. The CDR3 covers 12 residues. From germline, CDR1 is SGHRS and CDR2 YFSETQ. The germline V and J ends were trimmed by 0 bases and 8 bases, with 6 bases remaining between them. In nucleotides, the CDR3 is TGCGCCAGCAGCTTGGCGGTGGATGAGCAGTTCTTC. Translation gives CASSLAVDEQFF.

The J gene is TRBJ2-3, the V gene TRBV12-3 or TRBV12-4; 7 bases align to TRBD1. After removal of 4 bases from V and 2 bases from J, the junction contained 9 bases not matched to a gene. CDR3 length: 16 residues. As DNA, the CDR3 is TGTGCCAGCAGTTCCCCGAAGGGGGCCAACACAGATACGCAGTATTTT. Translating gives CASSSPKGANTDTQYF.

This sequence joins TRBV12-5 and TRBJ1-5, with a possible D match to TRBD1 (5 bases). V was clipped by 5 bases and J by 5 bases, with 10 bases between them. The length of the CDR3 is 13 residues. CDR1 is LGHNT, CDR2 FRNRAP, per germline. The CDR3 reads CASGNGGDQPQHF. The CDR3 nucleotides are TGTGCTAGTGGTAACGGGGGTGATCAGCCCCAGCATTTT.

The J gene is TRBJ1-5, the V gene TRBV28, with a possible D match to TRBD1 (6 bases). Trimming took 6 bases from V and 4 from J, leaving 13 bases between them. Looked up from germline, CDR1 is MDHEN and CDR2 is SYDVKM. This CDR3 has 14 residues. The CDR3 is CASSRRQANQPQHF. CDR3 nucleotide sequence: TGTGCCAGCAGCCGTAGACAGGCGAATCAGCCCCAGCATTTT.

In nucleotides, the CDR3 is TGTGCCAGCAGCTTAGAGAAGCCGGGCAATGAGCAGTTCTTC. Translated: CASSLEKPGNEQFF. V is TRBV11-2 and J is TRBJ2-1, with D unclear. The CDR3 sequence is 14 residues long. CDR1 is SGHAT, CDR2 FQNNGV, per germline. V was clipped by 0 bases and J by 6 bases, with 9 bases between them.

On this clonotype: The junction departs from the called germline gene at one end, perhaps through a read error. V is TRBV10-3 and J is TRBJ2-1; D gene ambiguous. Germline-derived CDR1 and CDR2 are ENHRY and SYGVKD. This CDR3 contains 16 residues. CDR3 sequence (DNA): TGTGCCATCAGGCAGTCCCACTCGGACCGCTTGGGTGAGCGGTTCTTC. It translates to CAIRQSHSDRLGERFF.

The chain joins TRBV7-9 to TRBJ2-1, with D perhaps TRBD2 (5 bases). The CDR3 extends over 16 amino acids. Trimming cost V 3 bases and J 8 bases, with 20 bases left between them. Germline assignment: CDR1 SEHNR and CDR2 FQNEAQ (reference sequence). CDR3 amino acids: CASSFLTTYFEDEQFF. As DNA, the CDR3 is TGTGCCAGCAGCTTCTTGACTACCTATTTTGAGGATGAGCAGTTCTTC.

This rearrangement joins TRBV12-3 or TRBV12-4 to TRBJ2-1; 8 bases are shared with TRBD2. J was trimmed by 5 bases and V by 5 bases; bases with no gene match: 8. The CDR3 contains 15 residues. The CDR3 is CASSPETSAHNEQFF. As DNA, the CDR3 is TGTGCCAGCAGTCCGGAGACTAGCGCCCACAATGAGCAGTTCTTC.